The rows below give T cell receptor beta chains drawn from one sample of a study of blood T cells in healthy people across ages. TCRdb reprocessed the 5' RACE reads via MiXCR and lists one record per CDR3 protein. The sample gives roughly 900,000 distinct CDR3 sequences, about 30% of which show up once; around 16% is in the top ten. Sequencing input: blood. These receptors all stem from a woman aged 80 or over in good health. CDR3s include the opening cysteine and the closing phenylalanine or tryptophan. The order of the fields is V gene, clone size, J gene, D gene, CDR3 protein, CDR3 DNA. A D gene is named only where the DNA matches it firmly. Only some rows state a clone size, as once, few, many or a class for expanded clones.

TRBV6-4	many	TRBJ2-3	-	CASSDSGRTDTQYF	TGTGCCAGCAGTGACTCGGGAAGGACAGATACGCAGTATTTT
TRBV20-1	many	TRBJ2-7	-	CSARTRVFQYF	TGCAGTGCTAGGACCAGGGTGTTTCAGTACTTC
TRBV20-1	many	TRBJ2-5	-	CSARDPGRGEETQYF	TGCAGTGCTAGGGATCCGGGACGGGGAGAGGAGACCCAGTACTTC
TRBV9	many	TRBJ2-6	TRBD1	CASSPPGQASGANVLTF	TGTGCCAGCAGCCCCCCGGGACAGGCTTCTGGGGCCAACGTCCTGACTTTC
TRBV18	few	TRBJ1-2	TRBD1	CASSLAGTGGANGYTF	TGTGCCAGCTCACTCGCTGGGACAGGGGGCGCGAATGGCTACACCTTC
TRBV4-3	-	TRBJ2-1	TRBD1	CASSQDGQGNKLSVF	TGCGCCAGCAGCCAAGATGGACAGGGGAACAAGTTATCGGTCTTC
TRBV15	many	TRBJ2-7	TRBD1	CATSRRDRVYEQYF	TGTGCCACCAGCAGACGCGACAGGGTTTACGAGCAGTACTTC
TRBV11-2	few	TRBJ2-3	TRBD1	CASTFPQGATDTQYF	TGTGCCAGCACCTTCCCCCAGGGGGCCACAGATACGCAGTATTTT
TRBV6-5	-	TRBJ1-1	-	CASSYGGTQSTEAFF	TGTGCCAGCAGTTACGGGGGGACGCAGAGCACTGAAGCTTTCTTT
TRBV7-9	many	TRBJ2-5	TRBD2	CASSFSGLAGFQETQYF	TGTGCCAGCAGCTTCTCGGGACTAGCGGGTTTCCAAGAGACCCAGTACTTC
TRBV27	-	TRBJ2-5	-	CASRTGRAETQYF	TGTGCCAGCCGGACAGGGAGGGCCGAGACCCAGTACTTC
TRBV4-3	-	TRBJ1-5	-	CASSQGERQESNQPQHF	TGCGCCAGCAGCCAAGGAGAGCGGCAGGAGTCCAATCAGCCCCAGCATTTT
TRBV29-1	-	TRBJ2-7	TRBD2	CSVDSSGGSEQYF	TGCAGCGTTGACAGTAGCGGGGGCAGCGAGCAGTACTTC
TRBV6-5	many	TRBJ2-5	TRBD2	CASSPWGGGAETQYF	TGTGCCAGCAGCCCCTGGGGCGGGGGGGCCGAGACCCAGTACTTC
TRBV18	-	TRBJ2-5	-	CASSPSSQETQYF	TGTGCCAGCTCACCCAGCAGCCAAGAGACCCAGTACTTC
TRBV29-1	many	TRBJ2-5	TRBD1	CSVGQGIRETQYF	TGCAGCGTTGGACAGGGAATCAGGGAGACCCAGTACTTC
TRBV15	many	TRBJ2-5	TRBD2	CATSRVGTSGGETQYF	TGTGCCACCAGCAGAGTAGGGACTAGCGGGGGAGAGACCCAGTACTTC
TRBV15	-	TRBJ2-4	-	CATSREGGGGPHLAKNIQYF	TGTGCCACCAGCAGAGAGGGTGGTGGGGGGCCGCACCTAGCCAAAAACATTCAGTACTTC
TRBV4-3	many	TRBJ2-5	-	CASSQEKGHPLPTQYF	TGCGCCAGCAGCCAAGAGAAGGGACACCCACTACCGACCCAGTACTTC
TRBV7-7	many	TRBJ2-1	-	CASSLAQVESAEQFF	TGTGCCAGCAGCTTAGCGCAGGTTGAGTCGGCAGAGCAGTTCTTC
TRBV20-1	many	TRBJ1-5	-	CSARVGHGNQPQHF	TGCAGTGCTAGGGTTGGACATGGCAATCAGCCCCAGCATTTT
TRBV20-1	few	TRBJ1-3	TRBD1	CSAITQGARGNTIYF	TGCAGTGCTATTACACAGGGGGCGCGTGGAAACACCATATATTTT
TRBV5-5	-	TRBJ2-7	TRBD1	CASRLDRGVTYEQYF	TGTGCCAGCAGATTGGACAGGGGCGTCACCTACGAGCAGTACTTC
TRBV5-6	once	TRBJ2-7	-	CASSFLGVGQGCNEQYF	TGTGCCAGCAGCTTCCTCGGTGTAGGCCAGGGTTGTAACGAGCAGTACTTC
TRBV12-3/TRBV12-4	once	TRBJ1-5	-	CASSTSPPPQPQHF	TGTGCCAGCAGCACCAGTCCTCCACCCCAGCCCCAGCATTTT
TRBV9	-	TRBJ2-7	-	CASSAEGGYEQYF	TGTGCCAGCAGCGCAGAGGGGGGCTACGAGCAGTACTTC
TRBV30	-	TRBJ1-4	-	CAWSQHGRVDEKLFF	TGTGCCTGGAGCCAGCACGGCAGGGTGGATGAAAAACTGTTTTTT
TRBV12-3/TRBV12-4	many	TRBJ1-6	-	CASSLYRDSPLHF	TGTGCCAGCAGTTTATACAGGGATTCACCCCTCCACTTT
TRBV21-1	few	TRBJ1-2	-	CASSIPLYAGTGYGYTF	TGTGCCAGCAGCATCCCTCTTTACGCCGGGACAGGCTATGGCTACACCTTC
TRBV10-3	many	TRBJ2-7	-	CAIRAGAFEQYF	TGTGCCATCAGGGCAGGGGCCTTCGAGCAGTACTTC
TRBV12-3/TRBV12-4	-	TRBJ2-3	TRBD2	CASSMLVAGVFTDTQYF	TGTGCCAGCAGTATGCTGGTAGCGGGGGTGTTCACAGATACGCAGTATTTT
TRBV19	-	TRBJ2-1	TRBD1	CASSPTRGRGKTQFF	TGTGCCAGTAGCCCAACGAGGGGCAGGGGGAAGACCCAGTTCTTC
TRBV20-1	many	TRBJ2-3	TRBD2	CSAIREGADTQYF	TGCAGTGCTATCAGGGAGGGCGCAGATACGCAGTATTTT
TRBV29-1	-	TRBJ2-3	TRBD2	CSVEDLEGRADTQYF	TGCAGCGTTGAAGATCTCGAGGGGAGGGCAGATACGCAGTATTTT
TRBV7-2	many	TRBJ1-4	-	CASSLALGDNEKLFF	TGTGCCAGCAGCTTAGCGCTGGGGGATAATGAAAAACTGTTTTTT
TRBV7-9	many	TRBJ2-5	-	CASSLYGLSGWETQYF	TGTGCCAGCAGCTTATATGGCTTGTCAGGGTGGGAGACCCAGTACTTC
TRBV7-2	many	TRBJ2-1	TRBD1	CASSFIFRTGGGDEQFF	TGTGCCAGCAGCTTCATCTTTCGGACAGGGGGTGGAGATGAGCAGTTCTTC
TRBV24-1	-	TRBJ2-7	TRBD2	CATGDVTSGGAIEQYF	TGTGCCACCGGTGACGTGACTAGCGGGGGGGCCATTGAGCAGTACTTC
TRBV20-1	few	TRBJ1-1	-	CSAKIGGTEAFF	TGCAGTGCTAAGATTGGGGGCACTGAAGCTTTCTTT
TRBV7-2	many	TRBJ2-7	TRBD2	CASSERGTSYEQYF	TGTGCCAGCAGCGAGCGGGGGACCTCCTACGAGCAGTACTTC
TRBV20-1	many	TRBJ2-1	-	CSASQDLSSYNEQFF	TGCAGTGCTAGCCAGGACCTAAGCTCCTACAATGAGCAGTTCTTC
TRBV19	-	TRBJ1-5	TRBD1	CASSLGGQGAGNQPQHF	TGTGCCAGTAGTCTGGGTGGGCAGGGGGCTGGTAATCAGCCCCAGCATTTT
TRBV7-9	-	TRBJ1-2	-	CASSSSGANYGYTF	TGTGCCAGCAGCAGTAGTGGGGCTAACTATGGCTACACCTTC
TRBV6-1	-	TRBJ2-6	-	CASIEEGSGANVLTF	TGTGCCAGCATTGAGGAGGGCTCTGGGGCCAACGTCCTGACTTTC
TRBV5-1	many	TRBJ2-2	TRBD2	CASSIGTMNTGELFF	TGCGCCAGCAGCATAGGGACTATGAACACCGGGGAGCTGTTTTTT
TRBV7-2	many	TRBJ2-7	TRBD2	CASSLGAGRTYEQYF	TGTGCCAGCAGCTTAGGAGCGGGACGAACCTACGAGCAGTACTTC
TRBV27	many	TRBJ1-2	TRBD1	CASSQSGQGGDYYGYTF	TGTGCCAGCAGTCAATCCGGACAGGGGGGAGATTACTATGGCTACACCTTC
TRBV5-1	many	TRBJ2-5	-	CASSPGSPTETQYF	TGCGCCAGCAGCCCCGGGTCTCCGACAGAGACCCAGTACTTC
TRBV5-1	many	TRBJ2-3	-	CASSLVPRSTDTQYF	TGCGCCAGCAGCTTGGTCCCCCGCAGCACAGATACGCAGTATTTT
TRBV20-1	-	TRBJ2-7	-	CSASGTAGSSYEQYF	TGCAGTGCTAGTGGGACGGCTGGGTCCTCCTACGAGCAGTACTTC
TRBV12-3/TRBV12-4	many	TRBJ1-2	-	CASSRGHPNYGYTF	TGTGCCAGCAGTAGGGGACATCCGAACTATGGCTACACCTTC
TRBV29-1	few	TRBJ2-3	TRBD2	CSAASGGVTDTQYF	TGCAGCGCTGCTAGCGGGGGGGTCACAGATACGCAGTATTTT
TRBV7-9	-	TRBJ1-2	-	CASIKTGVYGYTF	TGTGCCAGCATAAAGACAGGCGTCTATGGCTACACCTTC
TRBV27	many	TRBJ2-1	-	CASRPAGGWGAQFF	TGTGCCAGCAGACCCGCCGGGGGTTGGGGGGCGCAGTTCTTC
TRBV6-2/TRBV6-3	many	TRBJ2-5	TRBD2	CASTSRGAGVQETQYF	TGTGCCAGCACTTCCCGGGGAGCGGGGGTACAAGAGACCCAGTACTTC
TRBV10-3	-	TRBJ2-5	TRBD1	CAIRQGSDYGQETQYF	TGTGCCATCCGACAGGGTAGCGATTACGGCCAAGAGACCCAGTACTTC
TRBV11-3	-	TRBJ1-1	-	CASSRAGQMNTEAFF	TGTGCCAGCAGCCGAGCAGGGCAGATGAACACTGAAGCTTTCTTT
TRBV7-8	many	TRBJ2-3	-	CASSRSGNTDTQYF	TGTGCCAGCAGCCGATCCGGGAACACAGATACGCAGTATTTT
TRBV11-2	-	TRBJ1-5	-	CASSLDGGQLPQHF	TGTGCCAGCAGCTTAGATGGGGGTCAGCTGCCCCAGCATTTT
TRBV6-2/TRBV6-3	many	TRBJ2-1	-	CASSIRRDKAFF	TGTGCCAGCAGCATCCGCCGGGACAAGGCGTTCTTC